This section outlines one T cell receptor beta chain sequence together with its context. In the original processing: Quantification of nucleated cells was approximated via reference gene primer amplification. Profiled with immunoSEQ multiplex PCR; TCRdb holds only in-frame clones, not every one. V, J and clone size reflect that table, while D and trimming were determined from the DNA. The sample records about 200,000 clones, 80% to 90% being singletons. The V gene's germline CDR1 is SGHRS and CDR2 YFSETQ. The CDR3 consists of 16 residues. V was trimmed by 1 base and J by 0 bases, leaving 8 bases between them. The entry originates in a study of blood T cell repertoires in COVID-19.

The origin of this receptor is a woman in her 70s with acute or convalescent COVID-19. The chain combines TRBV5-1 with TRBJ1-6; TRBD1 is a possible D gene (6 bases). The sequencing input was peripheral blood. The CDR3 DNA is TGCGCCAGCAGCTTGACGGACAGCTCCTATAATTCACCCCTCCACTTT. It translates to CASSLTDSSYNSPLHF.